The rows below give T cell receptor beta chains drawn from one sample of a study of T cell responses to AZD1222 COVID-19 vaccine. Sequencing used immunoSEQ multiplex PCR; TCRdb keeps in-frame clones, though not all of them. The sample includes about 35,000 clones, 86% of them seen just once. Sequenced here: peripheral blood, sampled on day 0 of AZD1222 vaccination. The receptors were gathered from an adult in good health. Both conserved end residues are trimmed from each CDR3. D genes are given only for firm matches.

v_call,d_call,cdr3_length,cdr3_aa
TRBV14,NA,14,ASSQGLFRIGTEAF
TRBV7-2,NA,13,ASSLVGREKLWQF
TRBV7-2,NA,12,ASSLGMGQETQY
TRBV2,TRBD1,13,ASSGQGAANQPQH
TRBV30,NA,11,AWSEQYNQPQH
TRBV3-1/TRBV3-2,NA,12,ASSQVPVQETQY
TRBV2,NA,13,ASSDPQGPISPLH
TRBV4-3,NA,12,ASSRSYRDYGYT
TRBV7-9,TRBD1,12,ASSLGQGGQPQH
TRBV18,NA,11,ASSTSEGSGYT
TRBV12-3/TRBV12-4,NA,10,ASSRDEETQY
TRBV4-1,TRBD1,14,ASSLGTGSSQETQY
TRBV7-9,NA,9,ASSLSYEQY
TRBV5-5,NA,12,ASSLKPGPTEAF
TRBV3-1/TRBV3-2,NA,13,ASSQDLRGGNEQF
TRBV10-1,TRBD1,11,ASSPDRANEQF
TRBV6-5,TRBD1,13,ASSPGQGRTTEAF
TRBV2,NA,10,ASTIYKTAAF
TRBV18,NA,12,ASSPIGAGTEAF
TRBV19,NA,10,ASSRRGDTQY
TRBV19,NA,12,ASSQAGAYNEQF
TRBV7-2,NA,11,ASSFAGNPEQY
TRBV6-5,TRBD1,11,ASSYGRGTEAF
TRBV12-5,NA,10,ASGLPRGALF
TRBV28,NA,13,ASSSPSGMNTEAF
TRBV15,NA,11,ATSHRGYNEQF
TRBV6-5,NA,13,ASSPGISANTEAF
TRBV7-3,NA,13,ASSPLALNTGELF
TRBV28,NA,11,ASSLTVPGELF